The 8 T cell receptor beta chains in this list originate from one sample, sequenced in a study of T cells in Graves' hyperthyroidism and ophthalmopathy. Using RNA transcripts as the source, TCR beta CDR3 regions were amplified. During a first-round RT-PCR of the TCR CDR3, the HTBI primer set was used. TCRdb re-called the multiplex PCR reads with MiXCR, one entry per CDR3 protein. The sample has about 500,000 distinct CDR3 sequences, more than 15% seen once. Material for sequencing was blood. All receptors derive from a woman in her 30s with Graves' ophthalmopathy.

This clonotype was recorded many times. Just one base apart from a much larger clone, this may be a read error. V usage is TRBV27 and J usage is TRBJ2-3; D is unresolved. CDR3 length: 14 amino acids. Germline CDR1 reads MNHEY; CDR2 reads SMNVEV (reference sequence). V was pared by 3 bases and J by 0 bases, with 7 bases between. The CDR3 region is CASSFVGSTDTQYF. The CDR3 DNA reads as TGTGCCAGCAGTTTTGTCGGGAGCACAGATACGCAGTATTTT.

The chain is built from TRBV18 and TRBJ2-2, with a possible D match to TRBD1 (6 bases). Germline values: CDR1 KGHSH, CDR2 LQKENI. The CDR3 length is 14 residues. The V and J ends lost 4 bases and 6 bases respectively, with 12 bases between them. CDR3 sequence (DNA): TGTGCCAGCTCACAACGGACAGTTGCCGGGGAGCTGTTTTTT. This codes for CASSQRTVAGELFF.

This clonotype was found many times. The chain uses TRBV19 and TRBJ2-3; 11 bases align to TRBD2. This CDR3 is built from 15 residues. V lost 10 bases and J lost 2; bases outside the gene matches: 8. The V gene's germline CDR1 is LNHDA and CDR2 SQIVND (reference sequence). CDR3 region: CATRLAGRYTDTQYF. As DNA, the CDR3 is TGTGCCACCCGACTAGCGGGGAGGTACACAGATACGCAGTATTTT. The complete variable domain, with remaining parts taken from reference TRBV19 and TRBJ2-3, reads DGGITQSPKYLFRKEGQNVTLSCEQNLNHDAMYWYRQDPGQGLRLIYYSQIVNDFQKGDIAEGYSVSREKKESFPLTVTSAQKNPTAFYLCATRLAGRYTDTQYFGPGTRLTVL.

There are many counts of this clonotype. This chain connects TRBV2 to TRBJ2-5; maybe TRBD1 (5 bases). The germline V and J ends were trimmed by 1 base and 5 bases, with 8 bases remaining between them. Germline-derived CDR1 and CDR2 are SNHLY and FYNNEI. The CDR3 loop spans 13 amino acids. The CDR3: CASSEEGWETQYF. The CDR3 bases are TGTGCCAGCAGTGAAGAGGGGTGGGAGACCCAGTACTTC.

This clonotype appeared a few times. The chain joins TRBV27 to TRBJ2-1; TRBD1 might be the D (6 bases). Per the germline V gene, CDR1 is MNHEY and CDR2 is SMNVEV (reference sequence). The CDR3 is made up of 13 amino acids. Trimming took 3 bases from V and 15 from J, leaving 18 bases between them. CDR3 sequence reads: CASSFNRDNRVFF. CDR3 nucleotide sequence: TGTGCCAGCAGTTTTAACCGGGACAACCGGGTGTTCTTC.

Many counts were recorded for this clonotype. The V and J genes are TRBV19 and TRBJ1-4, with 8 bases matching TRBD1. J gave up 6 bases and V 10 bases, and 7 bases lay outside the gene matches. Germline V gene lookup returns CDR1 LNHDA and CDR2 SQIVND (reference sequence). This CDR3 contains 13 residues. The CDR3 nucleotides are TGTGCCACTCACAGGGGGTTGGATGAAAAACTGTTTTTT. Its translation is CATHRGLDEKLFF.

This chain uses TRBV11-2 with TRBJ1-2; 7 bases agree with TRBD1. Germline assignment: CDR1 SGHAT and CDR2 FQNNGV. This CDR3 is 13 amino acids long. Trimming cost V 5 bases and J 8 bases; bases outside gene matches: 8. The CDR3 DNA reads as TGTGCCAGCAGCGTATCGGGACAGAACGGCTACACCTTC. Translated: CASSVSGQNGYTF.

This clonotype was counted at least ten times. This chain joins TRBV30 and TRBJ2-5, with 8 bases identical to TRBD1. Germline V CDR1 and CDR2: GTSNPN, SVGIG (reference sequence). J lost 4 bases, V lost 2 bases, and 3 bases had no gene match. The CDR3 length is 13 residues. The CDR3 coding sequence is TGTGCCTGGAGTACCAGGGGGCTAGAGACCCAGTACTTC. Its protein product is CAWSTRGLETQYF.